The 3 T cell receptor beta chains below all came from one sample that was sequenced in a study of T cells in Graves' hyperthyroidism and ophthalmopathy. Amplification of TCR beta CDR3 regions was performed using RNA transcripts as template. The TCR CDR3 was amplified in a first-round RT-PCR using the HTBI primer set. One entry per CDR3 protein, called by TCRdb with MiXCR from the multiplex PCR reads. The sample has 330,000 or so distinct CDR3 sequences; around 18% are singletons. The source material was blood. These receptors all come from a woman aged 40 to 49 with Graves' ophthalmopathy.

The sample holds many counts of this clonotype. The chain joins TRBV7-6 to TRBJ2-7; 7 nucleotides match TRBD2. The CDR3 has 13 amino acids. Per the germline V gene, CDR1 is SGHVS and CDR2 is FNYEAQ. The J segment lost 5 bases and the V segment lost 5 bases, leaving 6 bases of the junction unmatched. The chain's CDR3 is CASSVGGVNEQYF. DNA for the CDR3: TGTGCCAGCAGCGTTGGGGGGGTCAACGAGCAGTACTTC.

This clonotype was counted between two and nine times. Just one base apart from a much larger clone, this may be a read error. Since no conserved phenylalanine or tryptophan closes the CDR3, a read error is the likely cause. The chain has TRBV10-1 and TRBJ2-5, with no clear D. Trimming took off 3 bases at V and 5 bases at J, with 10 bases between the two ends. The CDR3 spans 13 residues. The germline V gene has CDR1 WNHNN and CDR2 SYGVQD (reference sequence). DNA of the CDR3: TGCGCCAGCAGTGAAGTGGGAAAGGAGACCCAGTACCTC. It encodes CASSEVGKETQYL.

This clonotype was detected ten times or more. The genes are TRBV2 and TRBJ2-7; 8 nucleotides align to TRBD1. This CDR3 is 15 amino acids long. V was clipped by 7 bases and J by 1 base; unmatched bases: 9. The V gene's germline CDR1 is SNHLY and CDR2 FYNNEI. CDR3 protein: CASTGGGPPSYEQYF. As DNA, the CDR3 is TGTGCCAGCACAGGGGGCGGGCCGCCTTCCTACGAGCAGTACTTC. Using reference TRBV2 and TRBJ2-7 for the parts outside the CDR3, the full variable domain is EPEVTQTPSHQVTQMGQEVILRCVPISNHLYFYWYRQILGQKVEFLVSFYNNEISEKSEIFDDQFSVERPDGSNFTLKIRSTKLEDSAMYFCASTGGGPPSYEQYFGPGTRLTVT.